The T cell receptor beta chain described here comes from a study of T cells after yellow fever vaccination. TCRdb reanalysed the 5' RACE reads using MiXCR and keeps one entry per CDR3 protein. The sample consists of 300,000 or so distinct CDR3 sequences, roughly 13% of them appearing once. CDR3 length: 19 amino acids. Trimming took 3 bases from V and 5 from J; bases not matched to a gene: 17. Germline CDR1 is SGHAT and CDR2 is FQNNGV. The sample here was CD4+ T cells sorted from PBMCs, taken 45 days after the yellow fever booster vaccination. V gene TRBV11-2 combines with J gene TRBJ2-1, with TRBD2 matching over 9 bases. The receptor's source is a man younger than 40 who received the YFV17D yellow fever vaccine. Here the CDR3 reads CASSFQVVLAGVGHNEQFF. CDR3 in DNA: TGTGCCAGCAGCTTCCAGGTCGTTTTAGCGGGAGTCGGGCACAATGAGCAGTTCTTC.